These T cell receptor beta chains were read from a single sample in a study of immune cell composition in non-small cell lung cancer. Measured with immunoSEQ multiplex PCR; TCRdb has only the in-frame clones, and not every one. The sample holds some 2,000 clones, around 88% seen once. Sequencing input: lung tumor tissue. All receptors derive from a human donor with non-small cell lung cancer. The CDR3 runs from the conserved cysteine through the conserved F or W. A D gene is named only where the DNA matches it firmly. Expanded clones get a size class; other rows say once, few or many, or leave the size out.

d_call	v_call	j_call	clone_size	cdr3_nt	cdr3_aa
.	TRBV21-1	TRBJ2-2	once	TGTGCCAGCAGCAAAGCTAATACGGGGTTCCCCGGGGAGCTGTTTTTT	CASSKANTGFPGELFF
.	TRBV5-5	TRBJ1-2	.	TGTGCCAGCAGCCGGGAGTGGGGGTACTCTGGCTACACCTTC	CASSREWGYSGYTF
TRBD1	TRBV5-1	TRBJ2-2	.	TGCGCCAGCAGAGGGACAGGGGGGGACACCGGGGAGCTGTTTTTT	CASRGTGGDTGELFF
.	TRBV27	TRBJ2-7	.	TGTGCCAGCAGTTTAATCGGGGAGTCCTACGAGCAGTACTTC	CASSLIGESYEQYF
TRBD1	TRBV5-4	TRBJ1-2	.	TGTGCCAGCAGCCCGTGGACAGGGTGGGGCTACACCTTC	CASSPWTGWGYTF
.	TRBV11-2	TRBJ1-3	.	TGTGCCAGCAGCTTAGGAGGCAGCTCTGGAAACACCATATATTTT	CASSLGGSSGNTIYF
TRBD1	TRBV4-2	TRBJ1-5	.	TGTGCCAGCAGCCTGGAGGGACAGGGGCAGCCCCAGCATTTT	CASSLEGQGQPQHF
.	TRBV6-1	TRBJ2-7	.	TGTGCCACTGGGACACATATCACCTACGAGCAGTACTTC	CATGTHITYEQYF
.	TRBV7-3	TRBJ2-1	few	TGTGCCAGCAGCTTAATTTTCCGGGATGAGCAGTTCTTC	CASSLIFRDEQFF
TRBD2	TRBV6-4	TRBJ2-3	.	TGTGCCAGCAGTGACTCGAGCGGGGGAGGGACAGATACGCAGTATTTT	CASSDSSGGGTDTQYF
TRBD2	TRBV30	TRBJ2-2	.	TGTGCCTGGAGTGTGGGGGGGACCGGGGAGCTGTTTTTT	CAWSVGGTGELFF
.	TRBV6-5	TRBJ2-5	.	TGTGCCAGCACTCCCCGGGACACCCAAGAGACCCAGTACTTC	CASTPRDTQETQYF
.	TRBV19	TRBJ1-5	.	TGTGCCAGTAGTATAGGGACAGCAAGCAATCAGCCCCAGCATTTT	CASSIGTASNQPQHF
TRBD2	TRBV7-3	TRBJ2-3	.	TGTGCCAGCAGCTCACTAGCGGTTAGCACAGATACGCAGTATTTT	CASSSLAVSTDTQYF
TRBD1	TRBV6-5	TRBJ1-6	.	TGTGCCAGCAGCTTCGGACAGGATAATTCACCCCTCCACTTT	CASSFGQDNSPLHF
.	TRBV5-6	TRBJ1-6	.	TGTGCCAGCAGCTATACAGACAGCTCCTATAATTCACCCCTCCACTTT	CASSYTDSSYNSPLHF
.	TRBV7-2	TRBJ2-7	once	TGTGCCAGCAGCTCCCGCTTAGCGTCGGAAGAGCAGTACTTC	CASSSRLASEEQYF
.	TRBV28	TRBJ1-1	.	TGTGCCACCGAAATTCCTATGAACACTGAAGCTTTCTTT	CATEIPMNTEAFF
TRBD2	TRBV4-2	TRBJ2-3	.	TGTGCCAGCAGCCAAGAACCCGGGACTACGTTTGATGATACGCAGTATTTT	CASSQEPGTTFDDTQYF
.	TRBV6-6	TRBJ2-7	.	TGTGCCAGCAGTGCGTCCGTAGGGGCCTACGAGCAGTACTTC	CASSASVGAYEQYF
.	TRBV15	TRBJ1-3	.	TGTGCCACCAGCAGAGCCGCCGGCTCTGGAAACACCATATATTTT	CATSRAAGSGNTIYF
.	TRBV2	TRBJ1-6	.	TGTGCCAGACGGGAGCTATCTGGGTCACCCCTCCACTTT	CARRELSGSPLHF
.	TRBV6-1	TRBJ2-3	few	TGTGCCAGCAGTGAACGCGGCGTAGATACGCAGTATTTT	CASSERGVDTQYF
.	TRBV27	TRBJ1-5	.	TGTGCCAGCAGTACAGGGTTCAATCAGCCCCAGCATTTT	CASSTGFNQPQHF
TRBD2	TRBV30	TRBJ2-7	once	TGTGCCTGGAGGGTCGCCGGGACTAGCTCCTACGAGCAGTACTTC	CAWRVAGTSSYEQYF
.	TRBV30	TRBJ1-4	.	TGTGCCTGGAGTGCTACAATCTCGGGTGAAAAACTGTTTTTT	CAWSATISGEKLFF